A selection of T cell receptor beta chains follows, all from one sample in a study of blood T cell repertoires in COVID-19. Assay: immunoSEQ multiplex PCR; the TCRdb copy retains only in-frame clones and omits some. The sample includes around 200,000 clones, around 89% of them seen just once. Sequencing was performed on PBMCs or T cells enriched from blood (not recorded which). These TCRs come from a man aged 30 to 39 who had recovered from COVID-19. CDR3s include the opening cysteine and the closing phenylalanine or tryptophan. D genes are given only for firm matches. The size field is filled for only some rows; it gives once, few, many or a size class.

clone_size j_call d_call v_call cdr3_aa cdr3_nt
. TRBJ2-7 TRBD2 TRBV30 CAWSLKAGGYEQYF TGTGCCTGGAGTCTTAAGGCGGGGGGCTACGAGCAGTACTTC
. TRBJ1-1 . TRBV29-1 CSEYGGVTEAFF TGCAGCGAATATGGGGGGGTAACTGAAGCTTTCTTT
. TRBJ1-2 . TRBV7-9 CASSPGLSLYGYTF TGTGCCAGCAGCCCAGGACTTTCCCTCTATGGCTACACCTTC
. TRBJ2-1 TRBD2 TRBV28 CASSEAGGRRNEQFF TGTGCCAGCAGTGAAGCGGGAGGCCGGAGGAATGAGCAGTTCTTC
few TRBJ1-3 TRBD1 TRBV20-1 CSASKGTGAGNTIYF TGCAGTGCTAGTAAGGGAACAGGGGCTGGAAACACCATATATTTT
. TRBJ1-2 TRBD1 TRBV28 CASSLRDRPSYGYTF TGTGCCAGCAGTTTAAGGGACAGGCCCAGCTATGGCTACACCTTC
. TRBJ2-2 . TRBV23-1 CASSLKTVTGTGELFF TGCGCCAGCAGTCTAAAAACCGTAACGGGCACCGGGGAGCTGTTTTTT
. TRBJ2-7 . TRBV4-1 CASSQVSTKSSYEQYF TGCGCCAGCAGCCAAGTTAGCACCAAGAGCTCCTACGAGCAGTACTTC
few TRBJ2-7 . TRBV4-2 CASSQESQSYEQYF TGTGCCAGCAGCCAAGAATCACAGTCCTACGAGCAGTACTTC
. TRBJ1-2 TRBD1 TRBV11-2 CASSLVSGAGGNGYTF TGTGCCAGCAGCTTAGTATCTGGGGCAGGGGGCAATGGCTACACCTTC
once TRBJ2-3 TRBD2 TRBV2 CASSELASGGHSTDTQYF TGTGCCAGCAGTGAATTAGCTAGCGGGGGGCATAGCACAGATACGCAGTATTTT
. TRBJ2-4 . TRBV9 CASSVGQGTARYF .
. TRBJ2-7 . TRBV30 CAWSPRGGEQYF TGTGCCTGGAGTCCCCGAGGTGGCGAGCAGTACTTC
once TRBJ1-3 . TRBV4-1 CASSHLGRGLSGNTIYF TGCGCCAGCAGCCACCTCGGCAGAGGACTCTCTGGAAACACCATATATTTT
. TRBJ2-7 . TRBV6-5 CASSYSESYEQYF TGTGCCAGCAGTTACAGCGAATCCTACGAGCAGTACTTC
few TRBJ1-1 TRBD1 TRBV7-9 CASSTDREYTEAFF TGTGCCAGCAGCACCGACAGGGAGTATACTGAAGCTTTCTTT
. TRBJ1-3 . TRBV25-1 CASSDGQPWGNTIYF TGTGCCAGCAGTGATGGGCAGCCGTGGGGAAACACCATATATTTT
. TRBJ2-3 TRBD2 TRBV7-2 CASRPRSSGAGDTQYF TGTGCCAGCAGGCCAAGGTCGAGCGGGGCAGGGGATACGCAGTATTTT
. TRBJ2-5 . TRBV30 CAWTSESRETQYF TGTGCCTGGACTAGCGAAAGCAGGGAGACCCAGTACTTC
. TRBJ2-7 . TRBV19 CASSIDLGLHYEQYF TGTGCCAGTAGTATAGATCTGGGGCTTCATTACGAGCAGTACTTC
. TRBJ2-7 . TRBV27 CASSRTESYEQYF TGTGCCAGCAGTCGGACAGAGTCCTACGAGCAGTACTTC
. TRBJ2-1 TRBD2 TRBV4-3 CASSRIAGGDNEQFF TGCGCCAGCAGCCGGATAGCGGGGGGGGACAATGAGCAGTTCTTC
. TRBJ2-3 TRBD2 TRBV3-1/TRBV3-2 CASSPGLAGITDTQYF TGTGCCAGCAGCCCAGGACTAGCGGGGATCACAGATACGCAGTATTTT
. TRBJ1-4 . TRBV29-1 CSVEQNEKLFF TGCAGCGTTGAACAGAATGAAAAACTGTTTTTT
. TRBJ2-2 TRBD2 TRBV7-9 CASSWGLDAGELFF TGTGCCAGCAGCTGGGGACTAGATGCCGGGGAGCTGTTTTTT
. TRBJ1-6 TRBD1 TRBV12-3/TRBV12-4 CATSGTGNSPLHF TGTGCCACCTCCGGGACAGGGAATTCACCCCTCCACTTT
. TRBJ2-1 TRBD1 TRBV5-1 CASSNPGQNNEQFF TGCGCCAGCAGCAATCCGGGACAGAACAATGAGCAGTTCTTC
. TRBJ2-3 TRBD2 TRBV19 CASSISGGAADTQYF TGTGCCAGTAGTATCAGCGGGGGGGCAGCAGATACGCAGTATTTT
once TRBJ2-7 . TRBV19 CASSMRLGAYEQYF TGTGCCAGTAGTATGAGGCTAGGAGCCTACGAGCAGTACTTC
. TRBJ2-5 TRBD2 TRBV19 CASSSGLAGRFQETQYF TGTGCCAGTAGTAGCGGACTAGCGGGCCGGTTCCAAGAGACCCAGTACTTC
. TRBJ2-7 TRBD1 TRBV4-1 CAGARDRGHEQYF TGCGCCGGGGCCCGGGACAGGGGGCACGAGCAGTACTTC
. TRBJ2-1 TRBD1 TRBV7-2 CASRPRGQGNYNEQFF TGTGCCAGCAGGCCACGCGGACAGGGAAACTACAATGAGCAGTTCTTC
. TRBJ1-5 . TRBV30 CAWSVQWGGGGNQPQHF TGTGCCTGGAGTGTACAGTGGGGAGGAGGGGGCAATCAGCCCCAGCATTTT
. TRBJ1-5 . TRBV19 CASRPGSSNQPQHF TGTGCCAGTCGCCCTGGCAGTAGCAATCAGCCCCAGCATTTT
. TRBJ2-4 . TRBV12-3/TRBV12-4 CASSSERGNIQYF TGTGCCAGCAGTTCCGAGCGCGGAAACATTCAGTACTTC
. TRBJ2-3 TRBD2 TRBV4-3 CASSQDIGLAGGLWSTDTQYF TGCGCCAGCAGCCAAGATATCGGACTAGCGGGGGGGCTGTGGAGCACAGATACGCAGTATTTT
. TRBJ2-1 TRBD2 TRBV19 CASSYGAGLGDYLFF TGTGCCAGTAGTTATGGAGCAGGGCTTGGGGACTATCTGTTCTTC
. TRBJ2-5 TRBD1 TRBV24-1 CATSDSDREETQYF TGTGCCACCAGTGATTCAGACAGGGAAGAGACCCAGTACTTC
. TRBJ2-1 TRBD2 TRBV2 CASRETSVRNEQFF TGTGCCAGCAGGGAGACTAGCGTGAGGAATGAGCAGTTCTTC
. TRBJ1-6 TRBD1 TRBV15 CATSRGGQGNSPLHF TGTGCCACCAGCAGGGGGGGACAGGGAAATTCACCCCTCCACTTT
. TRBJ2-2 . TRBV4-3 CASSQDRAGAITGELFF TGCGCCAGCAGCCAAGATCGGGCAGGGGCGATCACCGGGGAGCTGTTTTTT
. TRBJ2-1 . TRBV21-1 CASSGWGRYENEQFF TGTGCCAGCAGCGGTTGGGGGAGGTATGAGAATGAGCAGTTCTTC
. TRBJ1-1 . TRBV14 CATHRELITEAFF TGTGCCACGCACAGGGAACTCATCACTGAGGCTTTCTTT